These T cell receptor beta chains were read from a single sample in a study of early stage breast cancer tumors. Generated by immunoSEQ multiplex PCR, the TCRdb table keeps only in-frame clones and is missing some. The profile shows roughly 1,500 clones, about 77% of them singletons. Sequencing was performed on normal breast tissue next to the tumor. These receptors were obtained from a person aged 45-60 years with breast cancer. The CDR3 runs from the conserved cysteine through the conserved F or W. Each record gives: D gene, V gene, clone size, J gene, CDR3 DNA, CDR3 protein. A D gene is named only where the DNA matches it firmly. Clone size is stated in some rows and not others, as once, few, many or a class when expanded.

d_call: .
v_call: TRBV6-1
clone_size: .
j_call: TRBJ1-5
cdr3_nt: TGTGCCACCCTCCGATCAGGGAGCAATCAGCCCCAGCATTTT
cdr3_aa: CATLRSGSNQPQHF

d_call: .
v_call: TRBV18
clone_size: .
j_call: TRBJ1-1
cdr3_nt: TGTGCCAGCTCACCAGATCCAGGTTACACTGAAGCTTTCTTT
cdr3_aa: CASSPDPGYTEAFF

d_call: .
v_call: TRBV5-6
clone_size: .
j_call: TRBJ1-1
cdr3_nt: TGTGCCAGCAGCCTTAAAAAACGAACCTCTGGGACTGAAGCTTTCTTT
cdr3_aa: CASSLKKRTSGTEAFF

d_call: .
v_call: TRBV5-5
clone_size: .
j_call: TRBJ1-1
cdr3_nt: TGTGCCAGCAGCTTGTCGTGGGCAGAGAACACTGAAGCTTTCTTT
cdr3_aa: CASSLSWAENTEAFF

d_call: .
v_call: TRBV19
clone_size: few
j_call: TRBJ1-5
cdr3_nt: TGTGCCAGTAGTACCGCAAATAGAAACACACAGCCCCAGCATTTT
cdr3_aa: CASSTANRNTQPQHF

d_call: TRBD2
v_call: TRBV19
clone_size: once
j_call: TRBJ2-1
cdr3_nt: TGTGCCAGTAGTATCCTAGCGGGGGGGCCTATGGACAATGAGCAGTTCTTC
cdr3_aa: CASSILAGGPMDNEQFF

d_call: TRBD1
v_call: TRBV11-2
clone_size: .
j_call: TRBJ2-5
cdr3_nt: TGTGCCAGCAGCTCCCTGACAGGGACCCAAGAGACCCAGTACTTC
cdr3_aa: CASSSLTGTQETQYF

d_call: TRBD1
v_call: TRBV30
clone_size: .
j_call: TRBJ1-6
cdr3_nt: TGTGCCTGGAGCCGTTCGCGGAGGGACAGACGAAACTGGGCCTATAATTCACCCCTCCACTTT
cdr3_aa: CAWSRSRRDRRNWAYNSPLHF

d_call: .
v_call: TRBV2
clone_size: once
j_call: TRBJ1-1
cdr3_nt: TGTGCCAGCAGTGATGCGGGGAACACTGAAGCTTTCTTT
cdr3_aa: CASSDAGNTEAFF

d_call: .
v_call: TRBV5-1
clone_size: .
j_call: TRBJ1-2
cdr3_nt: TGCGCCAGCAGCTTGGAGGGCAGTACCGAGGGCTACACCTTC
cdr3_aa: CASSLEGSTEGYTF

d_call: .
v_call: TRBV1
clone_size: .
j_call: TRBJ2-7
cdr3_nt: TGCACCAGCAGCCTCTACGAGCAGTACTTC
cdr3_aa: CTSSLYEQYF

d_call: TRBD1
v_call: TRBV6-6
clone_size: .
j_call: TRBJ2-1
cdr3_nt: TGTGCCAGCACCATGGACAGGGGAAATGAGCAGTTCTTC
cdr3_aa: CASTMDRGNEQFF

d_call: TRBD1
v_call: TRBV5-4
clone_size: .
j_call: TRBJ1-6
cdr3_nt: TGTGCCAGCAGCTCCCCCGGGACAGCTCCTAATTCACCCCTCCACTTT
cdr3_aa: CASSSPGTAPNSPLHF

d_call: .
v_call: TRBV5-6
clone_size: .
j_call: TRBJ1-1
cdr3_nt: TGTGCCAGCAGCTTGGTTGAAGGAGCTAACACTGAAGCTTTCTTT
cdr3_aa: CASSLVEGANTEAFF

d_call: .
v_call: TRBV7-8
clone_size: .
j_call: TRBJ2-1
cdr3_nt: TGTGCCAGCAGCTTAGGGACAAGCTCCTACAATGAGCAGTTCTTC
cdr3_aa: CASSLGTSSYNEQFF

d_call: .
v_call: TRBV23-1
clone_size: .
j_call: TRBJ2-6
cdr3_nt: TGCGCCAGCAGTCAATCGGCCAGCGCTCTGGACGTTAGGGCCAACGTCCTGACTTTC
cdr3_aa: CASSQSASALDVRANVLTF

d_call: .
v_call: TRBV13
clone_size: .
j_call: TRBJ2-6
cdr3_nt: TGTGCCAGCAGCTCTGGGGCCAACGTCCTGACTTTC
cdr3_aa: CASSSGANVLTF

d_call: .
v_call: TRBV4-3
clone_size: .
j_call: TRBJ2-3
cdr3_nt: TGCGCCAGCAGCCCTAATGAACACACAGATACGCAGTATTTT
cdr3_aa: CASSPNEHTDTQYF

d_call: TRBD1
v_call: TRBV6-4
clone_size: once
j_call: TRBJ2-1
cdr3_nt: TGTGCCAGCAGTGAATCGACAGGGTCTGAGCAGTTCTTC
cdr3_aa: CASSESTGSEQFF

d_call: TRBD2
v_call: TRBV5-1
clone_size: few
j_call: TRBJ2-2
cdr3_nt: TGCGCCAGCAGCTTGGGGACTAGCGGGACCGGGGAGCTGTTTTTT
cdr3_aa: CASSLGTSGTGELFF

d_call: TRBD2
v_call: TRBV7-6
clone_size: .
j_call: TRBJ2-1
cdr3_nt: TGTGCCAGCAGCTTATCTAGCAGCGGGGGGAATTATGAGCAGTTCTTC
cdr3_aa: CASSLSSSGGNYEQFF

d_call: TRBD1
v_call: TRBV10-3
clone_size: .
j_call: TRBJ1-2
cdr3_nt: TGTGCCATCAGTGAGGGGACAGCTTATGGCTACACCTTC
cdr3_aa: CAISEGTAYGYTF

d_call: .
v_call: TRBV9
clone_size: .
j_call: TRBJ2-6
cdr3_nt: TGTGCCAGCGATGGGGTGTACAAACAAAGTCGGGCCAACGTCCTGACTTTC
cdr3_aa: CASDGVYKQSRANVLTF

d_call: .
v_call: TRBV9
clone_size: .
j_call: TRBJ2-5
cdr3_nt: TGTGCCAGCAGCGAGGGGATGGGTGGGAAGACCCAGTACTTC
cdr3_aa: CASSEGMGGKTQYF

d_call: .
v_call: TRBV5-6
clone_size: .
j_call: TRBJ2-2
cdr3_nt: TGTGCCAGCAGCTTGGGGGGGGTGACCGGGGAGCTGTTTTTT
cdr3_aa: CASSLGGVTGELFF

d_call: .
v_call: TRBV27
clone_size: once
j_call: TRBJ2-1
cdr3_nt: TGTGCCAGCAGTTTATCCCCTGGAAATGAGCAGTTCTTC
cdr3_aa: CASSLSPGNEQFF

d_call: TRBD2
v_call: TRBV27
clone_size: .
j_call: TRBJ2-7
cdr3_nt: TGTGCCAGCAGTGTCTCGTCTAGCGGATACGAGCAGTACTTC
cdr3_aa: CASSVSSSGYEQYF

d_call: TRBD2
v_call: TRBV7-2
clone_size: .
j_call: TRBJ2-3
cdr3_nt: TGTGCCAGCAGCCCCGTGGGAGGGGCGAATGCAGATACGCAGTATTTT
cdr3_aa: CASSPVGGANADTQYF